The present T cell receptor (beta chain) was sequenced within a study of cytomegalovirus exposure and HLA in healthy donors. A multiplex PCR was run with 60 Vbeta primers and 13 Jbeta primers. Produced via immunoSEQ multiplex PCR; TCRdb's table is partial and in-frame only. The data contain some 200,000 clones, approximately 85% of them seen just once; the ten biggest clones take up approximately 1.5%. V lost 1 base and J lost 4; bases outside the gene matches: 5. This CDR3 spans 15 amino acids. Germline V gene data show CDR1 as SGHVS and CDR2 as FNYEAQ. This chain links TRBV7-6 with TRBJ2-7; 9 nucleotides line up with TRBD2. The sequencing sample was made of PBMCs. The receptor was derived from a girl under 18 in good health and CMV-seropositive. CDR3: CASSLGGGAWYEQYF. The CDR3 DNA sequence: TGTGCCAGCAGCTTAGGCGGGGGGGCCTGGTACGAGCAGTACTTC.